The rows below give T cell receptor beta chains drawn from one sample of a study of T cell responses to AZD1222 COVID-19 vaccine. Here immunoSEQ multiplex PCR was the method, and the copy in TCRdb shows in-frame clones only, minus some. The sample yields approximately 130,000 clones, roughly nine tenths seen once. The starting material was peripheral blood, obtained on day 0 of AZD1222 vaccination. Receptors originate from an adult in good health. The CDR3 runs from the conserved cysteine through the conserved F or W. Fields, in order: D gene, V gene, J gene, clone size, CDR3 length, CDR3 protein, CDR3 DNA. A D gene is named only where the DNA matches it firmly. Clone size is stated in some rows and not others, as once, few, many or a class when expanded.

>.|TRBV7-2|TRBJ2-2|.|17
CASSLDGAGTKTGELFF
TGTGCCAGCAGCTTAGATGGCGCGGGGACGAAAACCGGGGAGCTGTTTTTT
>.|TRBV4-1|TRBJ1-6|.|16
CASSQAGRQRGSPLHF
TGCGCCAGCAGCCAAGCTGGGCGGCAGCGTGGTTCACCCCTCCACTTT
>TRBD1|TRBV7-2|TRBJ1-3|.|15
CASSAYTGVGNTIYF
TGTGCCAGCAGCGCTTACACAGGGGTCGGAAACACCATATATTTT
>TRBD1|TRBV14|TRBJ1-4|.|15
CASSQWTGFNEKLFF
TGTGCCAGCAGCCAATGGACAGGGTTTAATGAAAAACTGTTTTTT
>TRBD1|TRBV30|TRBJ1-6|.|11
CASRGGSPLHF
TGTGCCTCCAGGGGGGGGTCACCCCTCCACTTT
>TRBD2|TRBV28|TRBJ2-7|once|15
CASSLIGTISYEQYF
TGTGCCAGCAGTTTAATTGGGACTATCTCCTACGAGCAGTACTTC
>.|TRBV7-3|TRBJ2-6|once|19
CASSPLFRGHLSGANVLTF
TGTGCCAGCAGCCCTTTATTTCGGGGACACCTCTCTGGGGCCAACGTCCTGACTTTC
>.|TRBV29-1|TRBJ1-3|.|13
CSVILLAGNTIYF
TGCAGCGTTATTCTACTCGCTGGAAACACCATATATTTT
>.|TRBV27|TRBJ2-7|.|15
CASSLEGRPTYEQYF
TGTGCCAGCAGTTTAGAGGGGCGGCCAACCTACGAGCAGTACTTC
>.|TRBV11-3|TRBJ2-7|.|13
CASSPGATYEQYF
TGTGCCAGCAGCCCCGGGGCGACCTACGAGCAGTACTTC
>.|TRBV18|TRBJ2-2|.|11
CASSDTGELFF
TGTGCCAGCTCGGACACCGGGGAGCTGTTTTTT
>.|TRBV19|TRBJ2-3|.|17
CASSIGRGAQSTDTQYF
TGTGCCAGTAGTATTGGGAGGGGGGCCCAAAGCACAGATACGCAGTATTTT
>.|TRBV9|TRBJ1-1|.|14
CASRGNPGNTEAFF
TGTGCCAGCAGGGGAAATCCGGGGAACACTGAAGCTTTCTTT
>TRBD1|TRBV7-2|TRBJ2-7|.|18
CASSLNPTGTGTFYEQYF
TGTGCCAGCAGCTTAAACCCAACCGGGACAGGGACATTCTACGAGCAGTACTTC
>.|TRBV15|TRBJ1-1|.|14
CATSSKSVNTEAFF
TGTGCCACCAGCAGCAAGAGTGTAAACACTGAAGCTTTCTTT
>TRBD2|TRBV13|TRBJ2-7|.|18
CASSLALLAGGSDYEQYF
TGTGCCAGCAGCCTCGCTTTACTAGCGGGAGGCTCCGACTACGAGCAGTACTTC
>.|TRBV10-2|TRBJ2-7|.|13
CASSEQVPYEQYF
TGCGCCAGCAGTGAACAGGTCCCCTACGAGCAGTACTTC
>.|TRBV4-1|TRBJ1-1|.|18
CASSQEKGFANSNTEAFF
TGCGCCAGCAGCCAAGAGAAAGGGTTTGCAAACTCGAACACTGAAGCTTTCTTT
>.|TRBV5-1|TRBJ2-7|.|16
CASSLTWGFPIFEQYF
TGCGCCAGCAGCTTGACCTGGGGATTCCCTATCTTCGAGCAGTACTTC
>.|TRBV19|TRBJ1-1|.|13
CASSIAQGTEAFF
TGTGCCAGTAGTATCGCGCAGGGGACTGAAGCTTTCTTT
>.|TRBV11-3|TRBJ2-2|.|14
CASSFGGKVGELFF
TGTGCCAGCAGCTTTGGGGGAAAGGTCGGGGAGCTGTTTTTT
>.|TRBV11-2|TRBJ1-2|.|11
CASAPGGGYTF
TGTGCCAGCGCTCCTGGGGGTGGCTACACCTTC
>.|TRBV2|TRBJ2-3|.|16
CASSDSSEVFRDTQYF
TGTGCCAGCAGTGATTCTAGCGAAGTATTTCGAGATACGCAGTATTTT
>TRBD2|TRBV7-4|TRBJ2-7|few|18
CASSPQWTSGTVAYEQYF
TGTGCCAGCAGCCCCCAGTGGACTAGCGGGACTGTTGCCTACGAGCAGTACTTC
>TRBD1|TRBV12-3/TRBV12-4|TRBJ1-1|.|13
CASTVGQFGEAFF
TGTGCCAGCACCGTGGGACAGTTCGGTGAAGCTTTCTTT
>TRBD1|TRBV7-9|TRBJ2-3|.|16
CASSWGTGTTTDTQYF
TGTGCCAGCAGCTGGGGGACAGGGACAACCACAGATACGCAGTATTTT
>TRBD2|TRBV18|TRBJ2-7|once|16
CASSRTGLAASYEQYF
TGTGCCAGCTCACGGACTGGACTAGCGGCATCCTACGAGCAGTACTTC
>.|TRBV10-2|TRBJ1-6|.|13
CASRGQYNSPLHF
TGCGCCAGCAGGGGGCAGTATAATTCACCCCTCCACTTT
>.|TRBV15|TRBJ1-4|.|15
CATSRGGTPGVKLFF
TGTGCCACCAGCAGGGGGGGTACTCCAGGGGTAAAACTGTTTTTT
>.|TRBV9|TRBJ1-2|few|18
CASSVAGRGIERIYGYTF
TGTGCCAGCAGCGTAGCGGGCAGGGGAATAGAGAGGATTTATGGCTACACCTTC
>TRBD1|TRBV5-1|TRBJ1-1|.|15
CASSSYGTGETEAFF
TGCGCCAGCAGCTCATACGGGACAGGAGAAACTGAAGCTTTCTTT
>.|TRBV28|TRBJ2-1|few|18
CASSHRPRGRSSYNEQFF
TGTGCCAGCAGTCACAGACCCAGGGGCCGGAGCTCCTACAATGAGCAGTTCTTC
>.|TRBV7-2|TRBJ2-5|few|15
CASSLGAGSQETQYF
TGTGCCAGCAGCTTAGGTGCAGGGTCCCAAGAGACCCAGTACTTC
>.|TRBV29-1|TRBJ1-2|.|13
CSVGAQGLYGYTF
TGCAGCGTTGGGGCGCAAGGATTGTATGGCTACACCTTC
>.|TRBV7-9|TRBJ2-7|once|18
CASTVPSGVGATSYEQYF
TGTGCCAGCACCGTACCCTCTGGGGTTGGGGCGACCTCCTACGAGCAGTACTTC
>TRBD1|TRBV18|TRBJ1-2|.|17
CASSPEPGTGINYGYTF
TGTGCCAGCTCCCCAGAACCCGGGACAGGGATCAACTATGGCTACACCTTC
>.|TRBV6-5|TRBJ1-3|.|14
CASKGKESGNTIYF
TGTGCCAGCAAGGGCAAGGAGTCTGGAAACACCATATATTTT
>.|TRBV19|TRBJ1-2|.|13
CASSAPTNYGYTF
TGTGCCAGTAGTGCCCCTACAAACTATGGCTACACCTTC
>.|TRBV9|TRBJ1-1|.|15
CASSVDADTVTEAFF
TGTGCCAGCAGCGTAGATGCAGACACTGTCACTGAAGCTTTCTTT
>.|TRBV6-6|TRBJ1-2|.|14
CASSRGEGGYGYTF
TGTGCCAGCAGCCGCGGGGAGGGCGGCTATGGCTACACCTTC
>.|TRBV4-3|TRBJ2-5|.|15
CASSQPSGTLETQYF
TGCGCCAGCAGCCAACCCAGCGGAACCCTGGAGACCCAGTACTTC
>.|TRBV4-2|TRBJ1-3|once|16
CASSQDFIGQRNTIYF
TGTGCCAGCAGCCAAGATTTCATCGGGCAGCGAAACACCATATATTTT
>.|TRBV5-1|TRBJ1-4|.|15
CASSLAGSRNEKLFF
TGCGCCAGCAGCTTGGCCGGAAGCCGTAATGAAAAACTGTTTTTT
>.|TRBV7-6|TRBJ1-3|.|17
CASSSRPGTSSGNTIYF
TGTGCCAGCAGCTCCCGTCCAGGGACGAGCTCTGGAAACACCATATATTTT
>.|TRBV27|TRBJ1-6|.|16
CASSLGDTTYNSPLHF
TGTGCCAGCAGTTTAGGCGATACGACCTATAATTCACCCCTCCACTTT
>.|TRBV2|TRBJ2-7|.|17
CASSARTGLDGAYEQYF
TGTGCCAGCAGTGCCCGCACAGGCCTAGATGGAGCCTACGAGCAGTACTTC
>TRBD1|TRBV24-1|TRBJ2-7|.|16
CATSGYATGQKGEQYF
TGTGCCACCAGTGGTTACGCCACGGGACAGAAGGGAGAGCAGTACTTC
>TRBD1|TRBV7-3|TRBJ2-7|.|14
CASSEGTGAYEQYF
TGTGCCAGCAGCGAGGGGACAGGAGCCTACGAGCAGTACTTC
>.|TRBV9|TRBJ2-7|once|15
CASSASGASSYEQYF
TGTGCCAGCAGCGCGTCAGGGGCCAGCTCCTACGAGCAGTACTTC
>.|TRBV29-1|TRBJ2-5|.|13
CSVAGGGTETQYF
TGCAGCGTGGCCGGTGGGGGGACGGAGACCCAGTACTTC
>.|TRBV7-3|TRBJ2-3|.|15
CASSLGRLITDTQYF
TGTGCCAGCAGCTTGGGTCGGCTTATCACAGATACGCAGTATTTT
>.|TRBV9|TRBJ2-1|.|15
CASSVASRSYNEQFF
TGTGCCAGCAGCGTAGCTAGCCGCTCCTACAATGAGCAGTTCTTC
>TRBD2|TRBV19|TRBJ2-1|once|15
CASHFSGRAGDEQFF
TGTGCCAGCCATTTTAGCGGGAGGGCCGGAGATGAGCAGTTCTTC
>.|TRBV11-2|TRBJ2-1|.|14
CASSPHQGEVEQFF
TGTGCCAGCAGCCCCCACCAGGGAGAGGTTGAGCAGTTCTTC
>.|TRBV12-3/TRBV12-4|TRBJ2-1|.|11
CASSLGGVEFF
TGTGCCAGCAGTTTAGGGGGGGTAGAGTTCTTC
>TRBD2|TRBV10-3|TRBJ2-7|.|14
CAARTSGGSYEQYF
TGTGCCGCTAGGACTAGCGGAGGCTCCTACGAGCAGTACTTC
>TRBD1|TRBV4-3|TRBJ1-6|once|16
CASSPRTGEYNSPLHF
TGCGCCAGCAGCCCGCGAACAGGGGAATATAATTCACCCCTCCACTTT
>.|TRBV4-3|TRBJ2-3|.|15
CASSQDQVSTDTQYF
TGCGCCAGCAGCCAAGATCAGGTCAGCACAGATACGCAGTATTTT
>.|TRBV14|TRBJ2-6|.|18
CASSQVPGRGPGANVLTF
TGTGCCAGCAGCCAAGTTCCAGGTAGAGGGCCTGGGGCCAACGTCCTGACTTTC
>TRBD1|TRBV7-7|TRBJ1-1|.|15
CASSCWTGDYTEAFF
TGTGCTAGCAGCTGTTGGACAGGGGATTACACTGAAGCTTTCTTT